This TCR beta chain was obtained from a study of blood T cell repertoires in COVID-19. The wider study: Samples taken during acute and convalescent COVID-19 were collected in the United States, Italy and Spain. PBMCs, B-cell-depleted T cells, or T cells were the source of the cDNA or gDNA that made up the material.

CDR1 is KGHSH and CDR2 is LQKENI in the germline V gene. The V end lost 0 bases, the J end lost 3 bases, and 13 bases lay between the germline ends. The CDR3 has 16 amino acids. Original handling: Reference gene primer amplification in the assay estimated nucleated cell counts. Clones were read by immunoSEQ multiplex PCR, and TCRdb kept only the in-frame ones, dropping some. Clone size and the V and J calls come from that table; the DNA yielded D and trimming. The table shows under 250,000 clones, with about 83% occurring only once. Sample: peripheral blood. The V call is TRBV18, the J call TRBJ2-3; D might be TRBD2 (6 bases). The TCR was taken from a man aged 30 to 45 who had recovered from COVID-19. CDR3: CASSPPGGKITDTQYF. In DNA form, the CDR3 reads TGTGCCAGCTCACCACCGGGAGGAAAAATTACAGATACGCAGTATTTT.